What follows are 22 T cell receptor beta chains derived from one specimen sequenced in a study of T cell changes during pregnancy in multiple sclerosis (dated by TCRdb to the late 2010s). The library was obtained by the immunoSEQ multiplex PCR assay. Entries here come from immuneACCESS through TCRdb and include only in-frame sequences with V and J called. Some clones fail to appear in such tables; in the studies checked, an unresolved V gene covers under half of the shortfall, and the cause of the remainder is unknown. The sample records around 95,000 clones, nearly 95% of which are singletons. The ten largest account for less than 2% of the sample. Sequencing was performed on peripheral blood, taken after pregnancy. The receptors stem from a female donor in good health, enrolled as a control in a pregnancy study.

The rearrangement links TRBV12-1 to TRBJ2-5; TRBD1, as called in the table, went unchecked against the DNA. TRBV12-1 is reported as a pseudogene. The CDR3 spans 13 residues. This CDR3 reads CASSSVGGPPKYF. Here the CDR3 DNA reads TGTGCCAGCAGCTCTGTTGGGGGCCCCCCTAAGTACTTC.

The V gene is TRBV27, the J gene TRBJ2-2, with TRBD2 identical over 12 bases. Germline values: CDR1 MNHEY, CDR2 SMNVEV (reference sequence). V shed 6 bases, J shed 1 base, and the junction held 0 bases outside the gene matches. The length of the CDR3 is 15 residues. CDR3 nucleotides: TGTGCCAGCAGGGGACTAGCGGGGAACACCGGGGAGCTGTTTTTT. It codes for CASRGLAGNTGELFF.

The gene calls are TRBV5-1 and TRBJ2-7, with 8 bases that match TRBD2. V lost 4 bases, J lost 2 bases, and 5 bases stayed unmatched. The V gene's germline CDR1 is SGHRS and CDR2 YFSETQ. This CDR3 comprises 14 residues. As DNA, the CDR3 is TGCGCCAGCAGCGAGACTAGCGCAGCCTACGAGCAGTACTTC. It translates to CASSETSAAYEQYF.

The genes are TRBV7-9 and TRBJ2-7; D may be TRBD2 (6 bases). The V gene lost 5 bases and the J gene lost 2 bases, with 19 bases spanning the gap. Germline V lookup: CDR1 SEHNR, CDR2 FQNEAQ (reference sequence). The CDR3 spans 16 residues. Here the CDR3 reads CASSAPRRGVAYEQYF. In DNA, the CDR3 is TGTGCCAGCAGCGCCCCCCGTCGCGGGGTGGCCTACGAGCAGTACTTC.

The chain has TRBV5-1 and TRBJ1-3; 8 bases are shared with TRBD1. Per the germline V gene, CDR1 is SGHRS and CDR2 is YFSETQ. CDR3 size: 15 residues. The J segment lost 2 bases and the V segment lost 4 bases, leaving 5 bases of the junction unmatched. The CDR3 is CASSPGRGPGNTIYF. In DNA, the CDR3 is TGCGCCAGCAGCCCCGGCAGGGGGCCTGGAAACACCATATATTTT. Based on the CDR3 plus reference TRBV5-1 and TRBJ1-3, the full variable domain is KAGVTQTPRYLIKTRGQQVTLSCSPISGHRSVSWYQQTPGQGLQFLFEYFSETQRNKGNFPGRFSGRQFSNSRSEMNVSTLELGDSALYLCASSPGRGPGNTIYFGEGSWLTVV.

The chain couples TRBV2 to TRBJ2-1; 9 nucleotides line up with TRBD2. CDR1 is SNHLY, CDR2 FYNNEI, per germline. The CDR3 extends over 15 amino acids. J gave up 8 bases and V 7 bases, and 12 bases lay outside the gene matches. In DNA form, the CDR3 reads TGTGCCAGCAATCAACTGAGGCGGGAGGGCGATGAGCAGTTCTTC. Its protein is CASNQLRREGDEQFF.

This clone was picked up one time. The chain combines TRBV10-3 with TRBJ2-3; the match to TRBD2 covers 7 bases. This CDR3 is built from 17 residues. Germline loops: CDR1 ENHRY, CDR2 SYGVKD. V dropped 0 bases and J dropped 0; count of bases not matched to a gene: 6. CDR3 bases: TGTGCCATCAGTGAGTCGGTTGGTAGCGGGAGCACAGATACGCAGTATTTT. It translates to CAISESVGSGSTDTQYF.

This chain joins TRBV28 and TRBJ1-2; D is uncertain. This CDR3 region has 15 residues. The V gene's germline CDR1 is MDHEN and CDR2 SYDVKM. V lost 6 bases and J 4 bases, leaving 18 bases between the germline ends. CDR3 region: CASSPASTETYGYTF. CDR3 nucleotides: TGTGCCAGCAGCCCAGCCTCTACAGAAACCTATGGCTACACCTTC.

The chain employs TRBV11-3 and TRBJ2-1; 8 nucleotides match TRBD1. CDR1 SGHNT and CDR2 YENEEA come from the germline V gene. Germline trimming cut 5 bases from V and 0 bases from J; bases unmatched to any gene: 3. The CDR3 is 15 amino acids. CDR3 residues: CASSRGQGSYNEQFF. CDR3 sequence (DNA): TGTGCCAGCAGCCGTGGACAGGGCTCCTACAATGAGCAGTTCTTC.

V and J are TRBV7-9 and TRBJ2-7, with TRBD2 as a possible D gene (6 bases). The ends were cut back, 6 bases at V and 2 bases at J, with 17 bases in the middle. The CDR3 length is 15 residues. Germline CDR1 SEHNR, CDR2 FQNEAQ (reference sequence). The CDR3 region is CASSYGTPGAYEQYF. Here the CDR3 DNA reads TGTGCCAGCAGTTATGGGACTCCGGGGGCCTACGAGCAGTACTTC.

Concerning this clone itself: The sample contains more than one DNA sequence encoding this CDR3. The rearrangement joins TRBV15 to TRBJ2-7, with TRBD1 matching 9 bases. Looked up from germline, CDR1 is LNHNV and CDR2 is YYDKDF (reference sequence). This CDR3 comprises 15 residues. With 0 bases clipped from V and 1 base from J, the junction kept 1 base outside the gene matches. The CDR3 sequence is CATSRETGGSYEQYF. In DNA form, the CDR3 reads TGTGCCACCAGCAGAGAGACAGGGGGTTCCTACGAGCAGTACTTC.

The chain has TRBV11-3 and TRBJ2-3, with D tentatively TRBD1 (6 bases). V lost 4 bases to trimming and J lost 5 bases, with 13 bases between them. The CDR3 is made up of 14 amino acids. The V gene's germline CDR1 is SGHNT and CDR2 YENEEA. The CDR3 region is CASSSGAIGDTQYF. The CDR3 DNA reads as TGTGCCAGCAGCTCAGGGGCTATCGGAGATACGCAGTATTTT.

The chain uses TRBV30 and TRBJ2-1, with no clear D. V dropped 3 bases and J dropped 3 bases, with 3 bases sitting between them. This CDR3 region has 11 residues. Germline-derived CDR1 and CDR2 are GTSNPN and SVGIG (reference sequence). The CDR3: CAWSGYNEQFF. The CDR3 bases are TGTGCCTGGAGCGGCTACAATGAGCAGTTCTTC.

This chain connects TRBV7-2 to TRBJ2-1, with 8 bases matching TRBD2. The length of the CDR3 is 15 residues. Trimming at V came to 3 bases and at J to 8 bases, leaving 9 bases not matched to a gene. Germline CDR1 is SGHTA and CDR2 is FQGNSA. This CDR3 reads CASSLNGGAVYEQFF. The CDR3 DNA reads TGTGCCAGCAGCTTGAACGGGGGGGCAGTGTATGAGCAGTTCTTC. The entire variable domain, with the rest obtained from reference TRBV7-2 and TRBJ2-1, is as follows: GAGVSQSPSNKVTEKGKDVELRCDPISGHTALYWYRQSLGQGLEFLIYFQGNSAPDKSGLPSDRFSAERTGGSVSTLTIQRTQQEDSAVYLCASSLNGGAVYEQFFGPGTRLTVL.

The chain is built from TRBV2 and TRBJ2-7, with a possible D match to TRBD2 (6 bases). V shed 11 bases and J shed 3 bases, with 23 bases lying between them. This CDR3 contains 15 residues. Looked up from germline, CDR1 is SNHLY and CDR2 is FYNNEI. CDR3 residues: CAGSSGLNPRYEQYF. The DNA for the CDR3 is TGTGCCGGCTCGAGCGGGCTCAACCCCCGCTACGAGCAGTACTTC.

Worth noting for this clone: Compared with germline, one end of the junction differs, possibly owing to a read error. This chain connects TRBV11-2 to TRBJ2-7; 11 bases align to TRBD2. Per the germline V gene, CDR1 is SGHAT and CDR2 is FQNNGV. The CDR3 is 13 residues long. DNA of the CDR3: TGCGGGAGCAAACTAGCGGGAGCTTACGAGCAGTACTTC. It is translated as CGSKLAGAYEQYF.

The chain combines TRBV4-1 with TRBJ1-4; tentatively, D is TRBD1 (5 bases). Per the germline V gene, CDR1 is MGHRA and CDR2 is YSYEKL. Trimming pared 0 bases from V and 6 bases from J, leaving 17 bases between. CDR3 size: 17 residues. The CDR3 spells CASSQDLGRAGDEKLFF. CDR3 sequence (DNA): TGCGCCAGCAGCCAAGATCTTGGGAGGGCGGGGGATGAAAAACTGTTTTTT.

The V and J genes are TRBV19 and TRBJ2-1, with 7 bases that match TRBD1. Germline V gene data show CDR1 as LNHDA and CDR2 as SQIVND (reference sequence). This CDR3 spans 13 amino acids. Trimming cost V 7 bases and J 5 bases; bases outside gene matches: 5. This chain's CDR3 is CASTKGQHNEQFF. In DNA form, the CDR3 reads TGTGCCAGTACCAAGGGACAGCACAATGAGCAGTTCTTC.

This chain uses TRBV7-2 with TRBJ2-7; possibly TRBD2 for D (7 bases). V was pared by 3 bases and J by 4 bases, with 16 bases between. The germline V gene has CDR1 SGHTA and CDR2 FQGNSA. The CDR3 is 15 amino acids. The CDR3 sequence is CASSLSVGGRYEQYF. The CDR3 DNA follows: TGTGCCAGCAGCTTGAGCGTGGGGGGGCGGTACGAGCAGTACTTC.

The gene calls are TRBV29-1 and TRBJ2-1; 11 positions match TRBD1. This CDR3 is built from 13 residues. The V gene's germline CDR1 is SQVTM and CDR2 ANQGSEA. V lost 4 bases to trimming and J lost 8 bases; unmatched junction nucleotides: 4. The DNA of the CDR3 is TGCAGCGTTGTGGGACAGGGGGGTTATGAGCAGTTCTTC. Translated, it gives CSVVGQGGYEQFF.

The V gene is TRBV27, the J gene TRBJ1-1; D gene unclear. Looked up from germline, CDR1 is MNHEY and CDR2 is SMNVEV (reference sequence). The CDR3 covers 13 residues. V was pared by 5 bases and J by 1 base, with 8 bases between. The CDR3 region has the DNA TGTGCCAGCAGTCTCGTACAGAACACTGAAGCTTTCTTT. Residues: CASSLVQNTEAFF.

The chain carries TRBV29-1 and TRBJ2-1; TRBD2 matches 8 bases. V shed 1 base, J shed 8 bases, and the junction held 10 bases outside the gene matches. Germline CDR1 is SQVTM and CDR2 is ANQGSEA. There are 15 residues in the CDR3. The CDR3 nucleotides are TGCAGCGTTGAAGCCCCCGTAGCGGGACTCGATGAGCAGTTCTTC. Protein: CSVEAPVAGLDEQFF.